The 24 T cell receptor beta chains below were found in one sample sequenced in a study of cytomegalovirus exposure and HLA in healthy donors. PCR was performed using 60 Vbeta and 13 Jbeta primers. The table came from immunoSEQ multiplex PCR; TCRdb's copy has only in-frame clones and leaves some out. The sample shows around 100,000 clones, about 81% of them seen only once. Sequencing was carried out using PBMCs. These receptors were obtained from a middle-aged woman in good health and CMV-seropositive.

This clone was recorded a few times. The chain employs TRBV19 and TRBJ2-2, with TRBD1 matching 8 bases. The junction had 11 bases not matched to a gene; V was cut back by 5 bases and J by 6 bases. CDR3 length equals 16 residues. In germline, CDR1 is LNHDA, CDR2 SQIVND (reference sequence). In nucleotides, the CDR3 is TGTGCCAGTAGTCCAGACACGACAGGGGCCGCCGGGGAGCTGTTTTTT. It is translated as CASSPDTTGAAGELFF.

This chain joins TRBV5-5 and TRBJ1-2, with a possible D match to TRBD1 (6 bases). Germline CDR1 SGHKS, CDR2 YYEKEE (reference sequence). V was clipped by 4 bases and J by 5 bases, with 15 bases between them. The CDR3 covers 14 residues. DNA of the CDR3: TGTGCCAGCAGCCCTTGGACAGACCCATATGGCTACACCTTC. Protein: CASSPWTDPYGYTF. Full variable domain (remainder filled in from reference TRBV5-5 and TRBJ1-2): DAGVTQSPTHLIKTRGQQVTLRCSPISGHKSVSWYQQVLGQGPQFIFQYYEKEERGRGNFPDRFSARQFPNYSSELNVNALLLGDSALYLCASSPWTDPYGYTFGSGTRLTVV.

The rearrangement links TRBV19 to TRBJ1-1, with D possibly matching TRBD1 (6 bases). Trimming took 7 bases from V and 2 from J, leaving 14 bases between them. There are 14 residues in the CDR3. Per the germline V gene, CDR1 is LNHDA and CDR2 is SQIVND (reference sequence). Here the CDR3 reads CASIRGQTNTEAFF. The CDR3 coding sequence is TGTGCCAGTATTAGAGGACAGACTAACACTGAAGCTTTCTTT.

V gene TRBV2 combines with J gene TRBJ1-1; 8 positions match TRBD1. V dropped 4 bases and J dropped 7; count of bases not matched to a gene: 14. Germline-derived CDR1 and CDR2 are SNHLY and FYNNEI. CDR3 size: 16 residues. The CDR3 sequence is CASSVRPGQGPGEAFF. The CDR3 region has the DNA TGTGCCAGCAGTGTAAGGCCAGGACAGGGTCCGGGTGAAGCTTTCTTT.

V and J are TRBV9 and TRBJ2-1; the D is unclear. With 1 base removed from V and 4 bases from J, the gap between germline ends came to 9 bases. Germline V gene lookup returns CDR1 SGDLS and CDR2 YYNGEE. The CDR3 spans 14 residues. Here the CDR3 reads CASSVQEIYNEQFF. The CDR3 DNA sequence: TGTGCCAGCAGCGTACAGGAAATTTACAATGAGCAGTTCTTC.

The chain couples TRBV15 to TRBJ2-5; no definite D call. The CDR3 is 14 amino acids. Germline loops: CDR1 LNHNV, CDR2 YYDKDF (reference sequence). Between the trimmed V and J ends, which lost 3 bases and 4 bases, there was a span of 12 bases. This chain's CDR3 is CATSRGAGPETQYF. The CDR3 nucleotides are TGTGCCACCAGCAGGGGTGCAGGTCCAGAGACCCAGTACTTC.

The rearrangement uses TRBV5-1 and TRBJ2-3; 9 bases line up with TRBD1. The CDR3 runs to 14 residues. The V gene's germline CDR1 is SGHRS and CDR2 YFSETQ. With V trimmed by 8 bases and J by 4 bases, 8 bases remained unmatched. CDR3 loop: CARPGQGISDTQYF. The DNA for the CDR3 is TGCGCCAGGCCGGGACAGGGTATCTCAGATACGCAGTATTTT. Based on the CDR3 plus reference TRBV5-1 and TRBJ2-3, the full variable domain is KAGVTQTPRYLIKTRGQQVTLSCSPISGHRSVSWYQQTPGQGLQFLFEYFSETQRNKGNFPGRFSGRQFSNSRSEMNVSTLELGDSALYLCARPGQGISDTQYFGPGTRLTVL.

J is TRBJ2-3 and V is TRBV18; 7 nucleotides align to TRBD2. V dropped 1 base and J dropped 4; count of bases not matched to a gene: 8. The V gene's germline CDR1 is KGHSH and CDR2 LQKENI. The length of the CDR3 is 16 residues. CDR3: CASSPRRGMGSDTQYF. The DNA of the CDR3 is TGTGCCAGCTCACCACGGCGGGGGATGGGGTCAGATACGCAGTATTTT. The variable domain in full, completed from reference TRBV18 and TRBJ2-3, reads NAGVMQNPRHLVRRRGQEARLRCSPMKGHSHVYWYRQLPEEGLKFMVYLQKENIIDESGMPKERFSAEFPKEGPSILRIQQVVRGDSAAYFCASSPRRGMGSDTQYFGPGTRLTVL.

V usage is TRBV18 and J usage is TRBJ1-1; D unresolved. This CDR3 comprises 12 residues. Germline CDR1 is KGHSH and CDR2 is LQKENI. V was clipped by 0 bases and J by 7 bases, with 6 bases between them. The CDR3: CASSPPGGEAFF. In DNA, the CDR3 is TGTGCCAGCTCACCACCTGGCGGTGAAGCTTTCTTT. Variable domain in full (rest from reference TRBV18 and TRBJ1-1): NAGVMQNPRHLVRRRGQEARLRCSPMKGHSHVYWYRQLPEEGLKFMVYLQKENIIDESGMPKERFSAEFPKEGPSILRIQQVVRGDSAAYFCASSPPGGEAFFGQGTRLTVV.

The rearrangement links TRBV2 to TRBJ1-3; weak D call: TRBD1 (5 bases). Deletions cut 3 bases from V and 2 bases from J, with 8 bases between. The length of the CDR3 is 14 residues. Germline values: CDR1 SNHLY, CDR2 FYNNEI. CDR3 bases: TGTGCCAGCAGTGATGACAGCACTGGAAACACCATATATTTT. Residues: CASSDDSTGNTIYF. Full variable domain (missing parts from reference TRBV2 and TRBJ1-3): EPEVTQTPSHQVTQMGQEVILRCVPISNHLYFYWYRQILGQKVEFLVSFYNNEISEKSEIFDDQFSVERPDGSNFTLKIRSTKLEDSAMYFCASSDDSTGNTIYFGEGSWLTVV.

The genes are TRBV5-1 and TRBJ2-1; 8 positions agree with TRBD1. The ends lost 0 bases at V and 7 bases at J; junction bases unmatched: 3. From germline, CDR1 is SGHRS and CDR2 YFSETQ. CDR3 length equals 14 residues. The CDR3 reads CASSLGTGRNEQFF. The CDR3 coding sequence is TGCGCCAGCAGCTTGGGGACAGGGCGGAATGAGCAGTTCTTC.

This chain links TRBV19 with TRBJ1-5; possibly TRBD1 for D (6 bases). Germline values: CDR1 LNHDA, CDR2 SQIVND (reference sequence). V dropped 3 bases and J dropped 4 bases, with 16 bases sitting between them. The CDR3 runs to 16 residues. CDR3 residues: CASSMNRARVNQPQHF. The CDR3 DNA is TGTGCCAGTAGTATGAACAGGGCAAGGGTTAATCAGCCCCAGCATTTT.

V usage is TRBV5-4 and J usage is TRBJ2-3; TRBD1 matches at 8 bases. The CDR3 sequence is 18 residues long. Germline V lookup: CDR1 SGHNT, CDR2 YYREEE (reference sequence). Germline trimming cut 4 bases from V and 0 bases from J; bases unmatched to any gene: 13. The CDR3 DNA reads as TGTGCCAGCAGCCCCGGGGACAGGCCTACTGTGAGCACAGATACGCAGTATTTT. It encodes CASSPGDRPTVSTDTQYF.

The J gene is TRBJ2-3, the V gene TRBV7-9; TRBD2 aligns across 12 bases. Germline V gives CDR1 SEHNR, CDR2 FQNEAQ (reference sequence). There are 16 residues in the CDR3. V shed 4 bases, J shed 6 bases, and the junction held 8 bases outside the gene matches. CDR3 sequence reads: CASSSRLAGVGDTQYF. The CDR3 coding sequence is TGTGCCAGCAGCTCGCGACTAGCGGGAGTGGGTGATACGCAGTATTTT.

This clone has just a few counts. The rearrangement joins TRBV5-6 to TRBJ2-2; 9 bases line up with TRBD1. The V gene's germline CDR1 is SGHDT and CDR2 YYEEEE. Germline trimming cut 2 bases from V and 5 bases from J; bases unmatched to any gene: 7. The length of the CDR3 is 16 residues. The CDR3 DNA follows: TGTGCCAGCAGCTTTTGGGGGACAGGGCGTACCGGGGAGCTGTTTTTT. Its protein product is CASSFWGTGRTGELFF.

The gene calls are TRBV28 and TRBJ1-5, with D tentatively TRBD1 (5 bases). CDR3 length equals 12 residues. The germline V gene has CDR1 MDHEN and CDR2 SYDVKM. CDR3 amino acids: CAGGEGNQPQHF. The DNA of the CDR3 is TGTGCAGGAGGGGAGGGTAATCAGCCCCAGCATTTT.

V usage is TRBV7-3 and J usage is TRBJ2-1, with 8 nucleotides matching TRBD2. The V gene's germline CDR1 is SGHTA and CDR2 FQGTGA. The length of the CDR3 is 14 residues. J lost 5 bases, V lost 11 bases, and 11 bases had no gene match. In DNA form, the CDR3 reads TGTGCCGAAAGCTGCCAGCGGGAGAACAATGAGCAGTTCTTC. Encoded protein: CAESCQRENNEQFF.

CDR3: CASREGSQETQYF. In DNA form, the CDR3 reads TGTGCCAGCAGAGAGGGAAGCCAAGAGACCCAGTACTTC. V gene TRBV5-4 combines with J gene TRBJ2-5; D is perhaps TRBD2 (5 bases). The CDR3 is made up of 13 amino acids. Germline loops: CDR1 SGHNT, CDR2 YYREEE (reference sequence). V lost 5 bases and J 1 base, leaving 9 bases between the germline ends.

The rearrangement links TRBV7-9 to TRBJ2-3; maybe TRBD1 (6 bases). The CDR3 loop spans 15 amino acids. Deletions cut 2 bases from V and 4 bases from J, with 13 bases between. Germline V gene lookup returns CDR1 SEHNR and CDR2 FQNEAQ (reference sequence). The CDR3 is CASSLLTGLSDTQYF. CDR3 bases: TGTGCCAGCAGCTTACTGACAGGCCTTTCAGATACGCAGTATTTT.

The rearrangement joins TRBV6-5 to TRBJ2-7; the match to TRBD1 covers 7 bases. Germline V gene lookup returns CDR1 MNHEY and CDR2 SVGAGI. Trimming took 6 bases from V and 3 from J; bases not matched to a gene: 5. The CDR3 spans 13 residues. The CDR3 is CASRRQGGYEQYF. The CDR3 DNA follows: TGTGCCAGCAGAAGACAGGGCGGCTACGAGCAGTACTTC.

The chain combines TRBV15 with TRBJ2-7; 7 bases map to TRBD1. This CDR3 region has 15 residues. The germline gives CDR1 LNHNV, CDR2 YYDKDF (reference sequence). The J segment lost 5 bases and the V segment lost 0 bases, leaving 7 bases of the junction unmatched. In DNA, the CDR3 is TGTGCCACCAGCAGAGACCAGGGGGTGGGCGACGAGCAGTACTTC. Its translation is CATSRDQGVGDEQYF.

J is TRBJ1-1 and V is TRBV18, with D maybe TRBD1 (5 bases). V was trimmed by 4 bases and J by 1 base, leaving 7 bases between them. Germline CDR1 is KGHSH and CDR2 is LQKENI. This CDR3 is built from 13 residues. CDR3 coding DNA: TGTGCCAGCTCACAGACAGAGAACACTGAAGCTTTCTTT. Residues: CASSQTENTEAFF.

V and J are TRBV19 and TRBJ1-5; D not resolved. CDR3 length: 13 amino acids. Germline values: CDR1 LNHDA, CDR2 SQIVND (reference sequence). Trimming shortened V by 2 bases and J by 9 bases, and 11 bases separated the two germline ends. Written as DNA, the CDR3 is TGTGCCAGTAGTATACCCGCTTCGGGGCCCCAGCATTTT. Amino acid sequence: CASSIPASGPQHF.

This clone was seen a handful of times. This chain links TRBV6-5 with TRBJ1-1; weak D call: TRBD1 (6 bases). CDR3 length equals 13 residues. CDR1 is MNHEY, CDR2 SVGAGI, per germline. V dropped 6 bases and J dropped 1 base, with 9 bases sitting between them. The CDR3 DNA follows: TGTGCCAGCAGACTGGACAGGAACACTGAAGCTTTCTTT. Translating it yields CASRLDRNTEAFF.